The 8 T cell receptor beta chains below all came from one sample that was sequenced in a study of blood T cell repertoires in COVID-19. The table came from immunoSEQ multiplex PCR; TCRdb's copy has only in-frame clones and leaves some out. The table records some 270,000 clones, roughly 86% of them present only once. Sequenced: peripheral blood. The receptors originated from an older woman who had recovered from COVID-19.

The V call is TRBV6-6, the J call TRBJ2-7; 11 bases are a match to TRBD1. CDR3 length: 14 amino acids. V shed 5 bases, J shed 6 bases, and the junction held 6 bases outside the gene matches. CDR1 and CDR2 (germline): MNHNY, SVGAGI (reference sequence). CDR3 DNA: TGTGCCAGCAGTCCGGGACAGGGGGTCCCCGAGCAGTACTTC. Its translation: CASSPGQGVPEQYF.

This clone was recorded once. This sequence joins TRBV7-3 and TRBJ2-2, with TRBD1 as a possible D gene (6 bases). Germline CDR1 reads SGHTA; CDR2 reads FQGTGA. The CDR3 runs to 14 residues. The germline V and J ends were trimmed by 5 bases and 3 bases, with 10 bases remaining between them. CDR3 nucleotide sequence: TGTGCCAGCAGCCCCACAGGGTACACCGGGGAGCTGTTTTTT. Protein sequence: CASSPTGYTGELFF.

The chain carries TRBV19 and TRBJ1-2; the D gene is possibly TRBD1 (6 bases). This CDR3 is built from 13 residues. V shed 2 bases and J shed 8 bases, with 12 bases lying between them. Germline V gene lookup returns CDR1 LNHDA and CDR2 SQIVND (reference sequence). The CDR3 bases are TGTGCCAGTAGTATACAGGGGACGCGGGGCTACACCTTC. Translating it yields CASSIQGTRGYTF.

This clone has just one count. The chain couples TRBV5-8 to TRBJ1-1; 8 nucleotides line up with TRBD1. CDR1 and CDR2 from the germline V gene are SGHTS and YDEGEE. The CDR3 has 13 amino acids. V lost 0 bases to trimming and J lost 11 bases; unmatched junction nucleotides: 6. CDR3 DNA sequence: TGTGCCAGCAGCTTGGAAAGGACAGGGTTGGCTTTCTTT. Translated, it gives CASSLERTGLAFF. Supplemented by reference TRBV5-8 and TRBJ1-1, the full variable domain reads EAGVTQSPTHLIKTRGQQATLRCSPISGHTSVYWYQQALGLGLQFLLWYDEGEERNRGNFPPRFSGRQFPNYSSELNVNALELEDSALYLCASSLERTGLAFFGQGTRLTVV.

V gene TRBV24-1 combines with J gene TRBJ1-2; 10 nucleotides align to TRBD1. V shed 4 bases, J shed 7 bases, and the junction held 8 bases outside the gene matches. CDR1 is KGHDR, CDR2 SFDVKD, per germline. This CDR3 spans 15 amino acids. The CDR3 spells CATSETGTGVFGYTF. The CDR3 bases are TGTGCCACCAGTGAAACCGGGACAGGGGTTTTTGGCTACACCTTC.

V and J are TRBV10-3 and TRBJ2-2; TRBD2 matches at 9 bases. CDR1 and CDR2 (germline): ENHRY, SYGVKD. The junction had 5 bases not matched to a gene; V was cut back by 6 bases and J by 0 bases. The CDR3 sequence is 16 residues long. CDR3 loop: CAIRALAGSNTGELFF. The CDR3 DNA follows: TGTGCCATCAGGGCCCTAGCGGGGTCGAACACCGGGGAGCTGTTTTTT.

This chain links TRBV5-1 with TRBJ1-1; D is undetermined. Between the trimmed V and J ends, which lost 0 bases and 5 bases, there was a span of 11 bases. This CDR3 has 14 residues. The germline gives CDR1 SGHRS, CDR2 YFSETQ. CDR3 in DNA: TGCGCCAGCAGCTTGGAACGGCCCGGGACTGAAGCTTTCTTT. Its translation is CASSLERPGTEAFF. Supplemented by reference TRBV5-1 and TRBJ1-1, the full variable domain reads KAGVTQTPRYLIKTRGQQVTLSCSPISGHRSVSWYQQTPGQGLQFLFEYFSETQRNKGNFPGRFSGRQFSNSRSEMNVSTLELGDSALYLCASSLERPGTEAFFGQGTRLTVV.

The chain uses TRBV7-2 and TRBJ2-7, with D possibly matching TRBD1 (5 bases). Germline CDR1 and CDR2: SGHTA and FQGNSA. Trimming removed 1 base at V and 0 bases at J, with 10 bases between. This CDR3 has 15 amino acids. The CDR3 loop reads CASSLGVQGSYEQYF. The CDR3 coding sequence is TGTGCCAGCAGCTTAGGGGTCCAGGGCTCCTACGAGCAGTACTTC.